Each of the 29 T cell receptor beta chains below was sequenced from the same sample in a study of control samples from healthy donors and cancer patients. Sequenced by immunoSEQ multiplex PCR; TCRdb stores in-frame clones only, minus some. The sample carries roughly 220,000 clones, just under 95% recorded once. Sequencing input: blood. These receptors were taken from a man aged 50 to 59 in good health.

The chain uses TRBV3-1 (or the pseudogene TRBV3-2) and TRBJ2-7; D tentatively fits TRBD1 or TRBD2 (5 bases each). Trimming removed 5 bases from V and 2 bases from J, with 13 bases in between. Germline V gene lookup returns CDR1 LGHDT and CDR2 YNNKEL (reference sequence). This CDR3 has 14 residues. The chain's CDR3 is CASSSWDGAYEQYF. CDR3 in DNA: TGTGCCAGCAGCTCCTGGGACGGGGCCTACGAGCAGTACTTC.

The genes are TRBV19 and TRBJ2-1; 7 bases match TRBD1. The germline V gene encodes CDR1 LNHDA and CDR2 SQIVND (reference sequence). The CDR3 extends over 13 amino acids. Trimming cost V 4 bases and J 10 bases; bases outside gene matches: 7. The chain's CDR3 is CASSRQGLGEQFF. CDR3 nucleotide sequence: TGTGCCAGTAGTAGACAGGGTCTTGGGGAGCAGTTCTTC.

J is TRBJ2-7 and V is TRBV5-1; D is perhaps TRBD1 (6 bases). Germline CDR1 reads SGHRS; CDR2 reads YFSETQ. This CDR3 is built from 14 residues. V was cut by 1 base and J by 3 bases, with 11 bases left in between. This chain's CDR3 is CASSLNRDNYEQYF. The DNA of the CDR3 is TGCGCCAGCAGCTTGAACCGGGACAACTACGAGCAGTACTTC.

The rearrangement uses TRBV5-1 and TRBJ2-3; the match to TRBD2 covers 7 bases. V shed 4 bases, J shed 0 bases, and the junction held 2 bases outside the gene matches. The CDR3 is made up of 14 amino acids. The germline V gene has CDR1 SGHRS and CDR2 YFSETQ. The CDR3 sequence: CASSLSGSTDTQYF. CDR3 sequence (DNA): TGCGCCAGCAGCCTTAGCGGGAGCACAGATACGCAGTATTTT.

This chain links TRBV7-3 with TRBJ1-1; D perhaps matches TRBD1 (5 bases). There are 14 residues in the CDR3. V was clipped by 3 bases and J by 4 bases, with 12 bases between them. Germline CDR1 and CDR2: SGHTA and FQGTGA. CDR3 in DNA: TGTGCCAGCAGCTTCCTCGGGGGGAGCACTGAAGCTTTCTTT. It yields the protein CASSFLGGSTEAFF.

The genes are TRBV10-1 and TRBJ1-6; no definite D call. The CDR3 has 12 amino acids. The germline V gene encodes CDR1 WNHNN and CDR2 SYGVQD (reference sequence). V shed 2 bases and J shed 7 bases, with 3 bases lying between them. The chain's CDR3 is CASSEPNSPLHF. The DNA for the CDR3 is TGCGCCAGCAGTGAGCCCAATTCACCCCTCCACTTT.

V and J are TRBV20-1 and TRBJ1-1, with 7 bases matching TRBD1. V gave up 6 bases and J gave up 8 bases; unmatched junction bases: 6. The CDR3 totals 11 residues. Germline V gene data show CDR1 as DFQATT and CDR2 as SNEGSKA (reference sequence). The CDR3 nucleotides are TGCAGTGCGCCCAGGGGGGGCGAAGCTTTCTTT. It codes for CSAPRGGEAFF.

The rearrangement uses TRBV10-3 and TRBJ1-1; 9 bases fit TRBD1. V trimming: 5 bases; J trimming: 10 bases; junction bases outside the gene matches: 5. In germline, CDR1 is ENHRY, CDR2 SYGVKD. This CDR3 spans 12 amino acids. The CDR3 DNA is TGTGCCATCAGTCGGGACAGGGTGTCAGCTTTCTTT. Its translation: CAISRDRVSAFF.

The chain is built from TRBV4-3 and TRBJ2-1; 7 nucleotides align to TRBD2. Trimming cost V 4 bases and J 4 bases; bases outside gene matches: 7. This CDR3 comprises 15 residues. Germline V gene lookup returns CDR1 LGHNA and CDR2 YSLEER. The CDR3 DNA reads TGCGCCAGCAGCCGAAGGTCTAGCGGATACAATGAGCAGTTCTTC. Translation: CASSRRSSGYNEQFF.

This sequence joins TRBV10-3 and TRBJ2-2; a weak D match, TRBD2 (5 bases). Germline V CDR1 and CDR2: ENHRY, SYGVKD. The CDR3 covers 14 residues. V was clipped by 11 bases and J by 3 bases, with 16 bases between them. The CDR3 DNA reads as TGTGCCGCGACGGACCCGCGGGACACCGGGGAGCTGTTTTTT. Amino acid sequence: CAATDPRDTGELFF.

The chain has TRBV4-2 and TRBJ1-5, with 7 bases matching TRBD1. This CDR3 spans 15 amino acids. Trimming took 0 bases from V and 6 from J; bases not matched to a gene: 5. Germline V gene lookup returns CDR1 LGHNA and CDR2 YNFKEQ. CDR3 nucleotides: TGTGCCAGCAGCCAAGACCGACAGGGAGGTCAGCCCCAGCATTTT. Protein sequence: CASSQDRQGGQPQHF.

This chain connects TRBV18 to TRBJ1-3, with D possibly matching TRBD1 (6 bases). The CDR3 runs 15 residues. V lost 6 bases to trimming and J lost 0 bases, with 12 bases between them. Per germline, CDR1 KGHSH and CDR2 LQKENI. CDR3 residues: CASSLDRRSGNTIYF. The CDR3 DNA reads TGTGCCAGCTCGCTGGACAGACGCTCTGGAAACACCATATATTTT.

The J gene is TRBJ1-5, the V gene TRBV19; D not certain. The V and J ends lost 5 bases and 4 bases respectively, with 15 bases between them. The CDR3 is made up of 15 amino acids. CDR1 and CDR2 from the germline V gene are LNHDA and SQIVND (reference sequence). The CDR3, as DNA: TGTGCCAGTAGTTTAGGGCTGAGGGAAAATCAGCCCCAGCATTTT. It translates to CASSLGLRENQPQHF.

V usage is TRBV12-3 or TRBV12-4 and J usage is TRBJ2-5; D unclear. The CDR3 is 11 amino acids. Deletions cut 2 bases from V and 5 bases from J, with 3 bases between. CDR3 loop: CASSLRETQYF. CDR3 sequence (DNA): TGTGCCAGCAGTTTACGGGAGACCCAGTACTTC.

This chain joins TRBV30 and TRBJ2-3, with 8 bases matching TRBD2. Germline CDR1 reads GTSNPN; CDR2 reads SVGIG (reference sequence). The CDR3 is 15 amino acids. V was clipped by 5 bases and J by 6 bases; unmatched bases: 13. CDR3 region: CAWGRGAGAGDTQYF. The CDR3 DNA is TGTGCCTGGGGCCGGGGAGCGGGGGCCGGGGATACGCAGTATTTT. The full variable domain, with the rest looked up from reference TRBV30 and TRBJ2-3, is SQTIHQWPATLVQPVGSPLSLECTVEGTSNPNLYWYRQAAGRGLQLLFYSVGIGQISSEVPQNLSASRPQDRQFILSSKKLLLSDSGFYLCAWGRGAGAGDTQYFGPGTRLTVL.

The V gene is TRBV6-5, the J gene TRBJ1-1, with D perhaps TRBD1 (6 bases). CDR3 length equals 14 residues. V was trimmed by 8 bases and J by 3 bases, leaving 16 bases between them. Germline V gene lookup returns CDR1 MNHEY and CDR2 SVGAGI. In nucleotides, the CDR3 is TGTGCCAGCTCCCGATTAGAGGGGGACACTGAAGCTTTCTTT. Protein sequence: CASSRLEGDTEAFF.

The chain combines TRBV27 with TRBJ1-5; unclear D gene. CDR1 is MNHEY, CDR2 SMNVEV, per germline (reference sequence). This CDR3 has 15 amino acids. V was clipped by 6 bases and J by 2 bases, with 14 bases between them. CDR3 nucleotides: TGTGCCAGCAGGGAATTGGGGAAGGGCAATCAGCCCCAGCATTTT. Protein: CASRELGKGNQPQHF.

This clone was recorded only once. V usage is TRBV19 and J usage is TRBJ1-2, with D tentatively TRBD1 (6 bases). Looked up from germline, CDR1 is LNHDA and CDR2 is SQIVND (reference sequence). The length of the CDR3 is 13 residues. Trimming took off 4 bases at V and 7 bases at J, with 13 bases between the two ends. The CDR3 DNA reads as TGTGCCAGTAGTAGGGGGGGCACGGGTGGCTACACCTTC. This codes for CASSRGGTGGYTF.

The gene calls are TRBV7-2 and TRBJ2-1, with D hard to call. CDR3 length: 11 amino acids. Germline values: CDR1 SGHTA, CDR2 FQGNSA. V shed 2 bases and J shed 7 bases, with 3 bases lying between them. CDR3 residues: CASSLMNEQFF. The CDR3 nucleotides read TGTGCCAGCAGCTTAATGAATGAGCAGTTCTTC.

J is TRBJ2-1 and V is TRBV5-4, with D maybe TRBD1 (5 bases). CDR1 and CDR2 from the germline V gene are SGHNT and YYREEE (reference sequence). The CDR3 is made up of 13 amino acids. V was cut by 0 bases and J by 7 bases, with 8 bases left in between. CDR3 sequence: CASSLVQGNEQFF. DNA for the CDR3: TGTGCCAGCAGCTTGGTGCAGGGTAATGAGCAGTTCTTC. Using reference TRBV5-4 and TRBJ2-1 for the parts outside the CDR3, the full variable domain is ETGVTQSPTHLIKTRGQQVTLRCSSQSGHNTVSWYQQALGQGPQFIFQYYREEENGRGNFPPRFSGLQFPNYSSELNVNALELDDSALYLCASSLVQGNEQFFGPGTRLTVL.

This clone appeared once. This chain uses TRBV28 with TRBJ1-1; unclear D gene. Germline V gives CDR1 MDHEN, CDR2 SYDVKM. V lost 5 bases, J lost 1 base, and 11 bases lay in between. The CDR3 totals 14 residues. The CDR3 DNA sequence: TGTGCCAGCAGTCAACAAGTTTGGAACACTGAAGCTTTCTTT. This encodes CASSQQVWNTEAFF.

The V and J genes are TRBV5-1 and TRBJ1-6, with 10 bases fitting TRBD1. There are 15 residues in the CDR3. Germline CDR1 reads SGHRS; CDR2 reads YFSETQ. The V segment lost 4 bases and the J segment 10 bases; nucleotides outside the gene matches: 8. For the CDR3, the DNA is TGCGCCAGCAGCCTATCCGGGACAGGGGTATCACCCCTCCACTTT. Translating gives CASSLSGTGVSPLHF.

The gene calls are TRBV4-1 and TRBJ2-3; 7 positions match TRBD2. The CDR3 runs 15 residues. V gave up 5 bases and J gave up 2 bases; unmatched junction bases: 7. Looked up from germline, CDR1 is MGHRA and CDR2 is YSYEKL. CDR3 nucleotides: TGCGCCAGCAGCTGGGCGGGGGATACCACAGATACGCAGTATTTT. It is translated as CASSWAGDTTDTQYF.

V and J are TRBV6-5 and TRBJ1-1; D call uncertain. This CDR3 has 13 amino acids. Germline values: CDR1 MNHEY, CDR2 SVGAGI. V lost 6 bases and J 2 bases, leaving 10 bases between the germline ends. CDR3: CASSQRYNTEAFF. As DNA, the CDR3 is TGTGCCAGCAGCCAGAGATATAACACTGAAGCTTTCTTT.

The CDR3 region is CASSWTGDTEAFF. The CDR3 DNA is TGTGCCAGCAGTTGGACGGGGGACACTGAAGCTTTCTTT. J is TRBJ1-1 and V is TRBV27; tentative D call: TRBD1 (5 bases). Trimming removed 4 bases from V and 3 bases from J, with 9 bases in between. Germline lookup yields CDR1 MNHEY and CDR2 SMNVEV (reference sequence). The CDR3 length is 13 residues.

The chain uses TRBV7-9 and TRBJ2-1; D not certain. The ends were cut back, 5 bases at V and 6 bases at J, with 8 bases in the middle. From germline, CDR1 is SEHNR and CDR2 FQNEAQ (reference sequence). The length of the CDR3 is 12 residues. CDR3 amino acids: CASSLIGNEQFF. CDR3 sequence (DNA): TGTGCCAGCAGCCTCATTGGCAATGAGCAGTTCTTC.

The CDR3 DNA is TGTGCCAGCAGTTACTCGATAACTAGCGGCTATGGCTACACCTTC. This translates into CASSYSITSGYGYTF. The chain links TRBV6-5 to TRBJ1-2; D gene unclear. Trimming shortened V by 0 bases and J by 4 bases, and 12 bases separated the two germline ends. Germline-derived CDR1 and CDR2 are MNHEY and SVGAGI. The CDR3 is made up of 15 amino acids.

This clone appeared once. The chain uses TRBV5-1 and TRBJ2-5; 12 positions agree with TRBD2. Germline lookup yields CDR1 SGHRS and CDR2 YFSETQ. This CDR3 spans 16 amino acids. The V and J ends lost 4 bases and 5 bases, in that order; junction bases with no gene match: 9. The DNA of the CDR3 is TGCGCCAGCAGCGCTGGGACTAGCGGGTTTCGGGAGACCCAGTACTTC. Encoded protein: CASSAGTSGFRETQYF. The variable domain in full, with the rest retrieved from reference TRBV5-1 and TRBJ2-5, is KAGVTQTPRYLIKTRGQQVTLSCSPISGHRSVSWYQQTPGQGLQFLFEYFSETQRNKGNFPGRFSGRQFSNSRSEMNVSTLELGDSALYLCASSAGTSGFRETQYFGPGTRLLVL.

The chain has TRBV28 and TRBJ2-7; 7 bases map to TRBD2. Germline V gene data show CDR1 as MDHEN and CDR2 as SYDVKM. The CDR3 spans 11 residues. CDR3 amino acids: CASSGDLREDV. Written as DNA, the CDR3 is TGTGCCAGCAGCGGGGACCTCCGGGAGGACGTC.